This T cell receptor (beta chain) came from a study of blood T cell repertoires in COVID-19. TCRdb's table, derived via immunoSEQ multiplex PCR, lists solely in-frame clones and lacks some. The sample includes about half a million clones, about 85% of them seen just once. All enrollees were roughly 18 to 95 years old and from fewer than 30 US areas. For recovered donors of Cohort 3, there were two negative PCRs, clearance, or symptom resolution. The V gene lost 5 bases and the J gene lost 3 bases, with 12 bases spanning the gap. The CDR3 is 14 amino acids. CDR1 and CDR2 (germline): ENHRY, SYGVKD. The chain couples TRBV10-3 to TRBJ2-3, with D perhaps TRBD2 (5 bases). The source of this sequence is a woman between 55 and 75 years old who had recovered from COVID-19. The sequenced material came from PBMCs or T cells enriched from blood (not recorded which). The CDR3 bases are TGTGCCATCAGTAACGGCCCGGGGACAGATACGCAGTATTTT. Its translation is CAISNGPGTDTQYF.